This TCR beta chain is from a study of blood T cell repertoires in COVID-19. In its sample, this clone was seen once. The table came from immunoSEQ multiplex PCR; TCRdb's copy has only in-frame clones and leaves some out. The data contain about 350,000 clones, about 90% of them seen just once; the ten biggest clones take up under 1.3%. The V gene's germline CDR1 is MNHEY and CDR2 SMNVEV (reference sequence). The V segment lost 2 bases and the J segment 5 bases; nucleotides outside the gene matches: 14. The CDR3 has 17 residues. The chain has TRBV27 and TRBJ2-5; 7 bases align to TRBD2. The TCR was taken from a woman younger than 45 who had recovered from COVID-19. Material for sequencing was PBMCs or T cells enriched from blood (not recorded which). The CDR3 DNA follows: TGTGCCAGCAGTTTAATCCCCTACCGGGGGGTAAATGAGACCCAGTACTTC. Residues: CASSLIPYRGVNETQYF.